Below, 14 T cell receptor beta chains from the same sample are listed, as sequenced in a study of memory CD4+ T cells and cytomegalovirus serostatus. Single viable CD3+CD4+CD8-CD45RO+ cells were sorted as the memory CD4+ T cells. Method: immunoSEQ multiplex PCR; TCRdb's copy keeps in-frame clones and lacks some. Of under 50,000 clones listed, around 70% were seen once; the top ten hold about 1.1%. Sample: memory CD4+ T cells from blood. All receptors come from an adult in good health and CMV-seropositive.

V gene TRBV2 combines with J gene TRBJ1-4, with D tentatively TRBD1 (5 bases). CDR3 length equals 15 residues. Trimming stripped 2 bases from V and 6 bases from J, with 13 bases between. Per germline, CDR1 SNHLY and CDR2 FYNNEI. This chain's CDR3 is CASSESRGPYEKLFF. The CDR3 DNA sequence: TGTGCCAGCAGTGAATCTAGGGGACCGTATGAAAAACTGTTTTTT.

The CDR3 loop is CAISESYGSTVNTEAFF. In DNA form, the CDR3 reads TGTGCCATCAGTGAGTCTTATGGCTCGACAGTGAACACTGAAGCTTTCTTT. The V call is TRBV10-3, the J call TRBJ1-1, with D possibly being TRBD1 (5 bases). The CDR3 runs 17 residues. Germline values: CDR1 ENHRY, CDR2 SYGVKD. V shed 0 bases and J shed 0 bases, with 14 bases lying between them.

A few counts support this clone. This chain links TRBV18 with TRBJ2-5; a possible D gene is TRBD1 (6 bases). Between the trimmed V and J ends, which lost 2 bases and 2 bases, there was a span of 18 bases. Looked up from germline, CDR1 is KGHSH and CDR2 is LQKENI. The CDR3 covers 17 residues. The CDR3 spells CASSPTFRDTAQETQYF. The CDR3 DNA is TGTGCCAGCTCACCAACATTCCGGGACACAGCGCAAGAGACCCAGTACTTC. The complete variable domain, with remaining parts taken from reference TRBV18 and TRBJ2-5, reads NAGVMQNPRHLVRRRGQEARLRCSPMKGHSHVYWYRQLPEEGLKFMVYLQKENIIDESGMPKERFSAEFPKEGPSILRIQQVVRGDSAAYFCASSPTFRDTAQETQYFGPGTRLLVL.

The gene calls are TRBV27 and TRBJ1-2; TRBD1 might be the D (6 bases). This CDR3 is 14 amino acids long. The germline CDR1 and CDR2 sequences are MNHEY and SMNVEV (reference sequence). V gave up 5 bases and J gave up 5 bases, with 15 bases separating them. In DNA, the CDR3 is TGTGCCAGCAGTCCAGGTATGACAGGATATGGCTACACCTTC. It translates to CASSPGMTGYGYTF.

This chain joins TRBV7-3 and TRBJ1-2; no reliable D call. Per germline, CDR1 SGHTA and CDR2 FQGTGA. The CDR3 has 14 residues. Trimming stripped 2 bases from V and 8 bases from J, with 15 bases between. This CDR3 is CASSLDGIGRGYTF. In DNA form, the CDR3 reads TGTGCCAGCAGCTTAGACGGTATAGGTCGGGGCTACACCTTC. The full variable domain, completed using reference TRBV7-3 and TRBJ1-2, is GAGVSQTPSNKVTEKGKYVELRCDPISGHTALYWYRQSLGQGPEFLIYFQGTGAADDSGLPNDRFFAVRPEGSVSTLKIQRTERGDSAVYLCASSLDGIGRGYTFGSGTRLTVV.

This chain links TRBV4-1 with TRBJ2-7; maybe TRBD1 (6 bases). Germline V CDR1 and CDR2: MGHRA, YSYEKL. Trimming took 2 bases from V and 0 from J, leaving 17 bases between them. The CDR3 consists of 17 residues. This CDR3 reads CASSQNRDTGSSYEQYF. In DNA form, the CDR3 reads TGCGCCAGCAGCCAAAATAGGGACACCGGCAGCTCCTACGAGCAGTACTTC.

The V gene is TRBV11-3, the J gene TRBJ2-3; TRBD1 agrees at 9 bases. Trimming cost V 6 bases and J 3 bases; bases outside gene matches: 16. The germline CDR1 and CDR2 sequences are SGHNT and YENEEA. The CDR3 has 18 amino acids. CDR3 DNA sequence: TGTGCCAGCAGTCAACGTGAGGGACAGGGCGACCGGACAGATACGCAGTATTTT. This encodes CASSQREGQGDRTDTQYF. Using reference TRBV11-3 and TRBJ2-3 for the parts outside the CDR3, the full variable domain is EAGVVQSPRYKIIEKKQPVAFWCNPISGHNTLYWYLQNLGQGPELLIRYENEEAVDDSQLPKDRFSAERLKGVDSTLKIQPAELGDSAVYLCASSQREGQGDRTDTQYFGPGTRLTVL.

J is TRBJ2-5 and V is TRBV6-1; 8 nucleotides agree with TRBD1. V dropped 8 bases and J dropped 2; count of bases not matched to a gene: 7. CDR3 length: 14 amino acids. CDR1 MNHNS and CDR2 SASEGT come from the germline V gene. Here the CDR3 DNA reads TGTGCCAGCGGATGGACAGGGCAACAAGAGACCCAGTACTTC. As protein: CASGWTGQQETQYF.

The V gene is TRBV9, the J gene TRBJ1-6, with 8 nucleotides matching TRBD1. CDR1 is SGDLS, CDR2 YYNGEE, per germline. The V gene end was trimmed by 0 bases and the J gene end by 6 bases; junction bases not matched to a gene: 8. The CDR3 totals 17 residues. The CDR3 reads CASSVGPRGLFNSPLHF. The CDR3 bases are TGTGCCAGCAGCGTAGGGCCCAGGGGGCTATTTAATTCACCCCTCCACTTT.

The chain combines TRBV11-3 with TRBJ1-1, with a weak D call TRBD1 (5 bases). The V end was cut by 4 bases, the J end by 1 base, with 13 bases between. Germline values: CDR1 SGHNT, CDR2 YENEEA. CDR3 length equals 15 residues. CDR3 sequence: CASSSGGEANTEAFF. Here the CDR3 DNA reads TGTGCCAGCAGCTCGGGGGGGGAGGCGAACACTGAAGCTTTCTTT.

The V and J genes are TRBV5-5 and TRBJ2-6; either TRBD1 or TRBD2 may supply D (5 bases each). The CDR3 is 17 amino acids. CDR1 is SGHKS, CDR2 YYEKEE, per germline (reference sequence). The germline V and J ends were trimmed by 4 bases and 0 bases, with 14 bases remaining between them. In DNA, the CDR3 is TGTGCCAGCAGCACGGGGCCCGGATCCTCTGGGGCCAACGTCCTGACTTTC. It is translated as CASSTGPGSSGANVLTF.

The V gene is TRBV2, the J gene TRBJ1-1; D gene unclear. The CDR3 is 15 residues long. V gave up 5 bases and J gave up 1 base, with 14 bases separating them. Germline V gene data show CDR1 as SNHLY and CDR2 as FYNNEI. CDR3: CASSPTTAGNTEAFF. In DNA form, the CDR3 reads TGTGCCAGCAGTCCCACCACAGCCGGGAACACTGAAGCTTTCTTT.

This chain joins TRBV5-1 and TRBJ2-7; D is ambiguous. CDR3 length: 11 residues. V was cut by 2 bases and J by 3 bases, with 3 bases left in between. Germline V CDR1 and CDR2: SGHRS, YFSETQ. The CDR3 here is CASSLDYEQYF. CDR3 bases: TGCGCCAGCAGCTTAGACTACGAGCAGTACTTC.

The chain uses TRBV4-3 and TRBJ2-2; D might be TRBD1 (5 bases). The CDR3 length is 15 residues. The germline CDR1 and CDR2 sequences are LGHNA and YSLEER. Trimming took off 4 bases at V and 1 base at J, with 10 bases between the two ends. CDR3 protein: CASSPGPQNTGELFF. DNA for the CDR3: TGCGCCAGCAGCCCAGGGCCCCAGAACACCGGGGAGCTGTTTTTT.